This entry lists 15 T cell receptor beta chains sequenced from one sample in a study of cytomegalovirus exposure and HLA in healthy donors. Use of 60 Vbeta and 13 Jbeta primers characterized the PCR. Assay used: immunoSEQ multiplex PCR; TCRdb lists only in-frame clones, some missing. The sample holds some 150,000 clones, around 79% seen once. Material: PBMCs. The receptors originated from a human donor in good health.

This chain connects TRBV7-2 to TRBJ2-7, with 7 bases matching TRBD2. The CDR3 loop spans 13 amino acids. Germline assignment: CDR1 SGHTA and CDR2 FQGNSA. The trim removed 4 bases at V and 3 bases at J, leaving 3 bases unmatched. The CDR3 DNA is TGTGCCAGCAGCTCCGAGCGGGGCTACGAGCAGTACTTC. It codes for CASSSERGYEQYF. Using reference TRBV7-2 and TRBJ2-7 for the parts outside the CDR3, the full variable domain is GAGVSQSPSNKVTEKGKDVELRCDPISGHTALYWYRQSLGQGLEFLIYFQGNSAPDKSGLPSDRFSAERTGGSVSTLTIQRTQQEDSAVYLCASSSERGYEQYFGPGTRLTVT.

The CDR3 spells CASSSDRGLPQQYF. The CDR3 DNA reads as TGTGCCAGCAGTTCGGACAGGGGTTTGCCTCAACAGTACTTC. The J gene is TRBJ2-7, the V gene TRBV27; 9 bases line up with TRBD1. Germline assignment: CDR1 MNHEY and CDR2 SMNVEV (reference sequence). Unmatched junction bases numbered 11, after V lost 4 bases and J lost 10 bases. This CDR3 region has 14 residues.

This clone was detected a few times. The rearrangement joins TRBV6-1 to TRBJ1-1; D remains ambiguous. The germline CDR1 and CDR2 sequences are MNHNS and SASEGT. The germline V and J ends were trimmed by 6 bases and 7 bases, with 18 bases remaining between them. The CDR3 covers 14 residues. The CDR3 bases are TGTGCCAGCAGCCAGAAATGGGCCGGGAGTGAAGCTTTCTTT. Translation gives CASSQKWAGSEAFF.

J is TRBJ1-4 and V is TRBV10-3; D possibly corresponds to TRBD1 (5 bases). CDR3 length equals 14 residues. Trimming took 5 bases from V and 5 from J, leaving 12 bases between them. Germline V gives CDR1 ENHRY, CDR2 SYGVKD. The chain's CDR3 is CAISPGGGNEKLFF. For the CDR3, the DNA is TGTGCCATCAGTCCCGGGGGGGGAAATGAAAAACTGTTTTTT.

This clone was seen more than once but under ten times. The CDR3 loop is CARRGTNTEAFF. CDR3 DNA sequence: TGTGCAAGGCGGGGAACGAACACTGAAGCTTTCTTT. The chain couples TRBV2 to TRBJ1-1; D remains ambiguous. The CDR3 loop spans 12 amino acids. The germline V gene has CDR1 SNHLY and CDR2 FYNNEI.

This clone was observed a handful of times. V usage is TRBV6-5 and J usage is TRBJ2-1; 9 positions agree with TRBD2. The CDR3 length is 15 residues. Germline V gene lookup returns CDR1 MNHEY and CDR2 SVGAGI. After removal of 6 bases from V and 3 bases from J, the junction contained 6 bases not matched to a gene. As DNA, the CDR3 is TGTGCCAGCAGCAAAAGTAGCGGGGGCTACAATGAGCAGTTCTTC. It encodes CASSKSSGGYNEQFF.

The CDR3 is CASSLSPGQGNEKLFF. The DNA of the CDR3 is TGCGCCAGCAGCCTTAGTCCGGGACAGGGTAATGAAAAACTGTTTTTT. The rearrangement links TRBV4-3 to TRBJ1-4; 9 bases fit TRBD1. V lost 4 bases and J lost 4; bases outside the gene matches: 7. The CDR3 is made up of 16 amino acids. The germline gives CDR1 LGHNA, CDR2 YSLEER.

This clone was picked up one time. This chain links TRBV28 with TRBJ1-1; unclear D gene. In germline, CDR1 is MDHEN, CDR2 SYDVKM. With 1 base removed from V and 5 bases from J, the gap between germline ends came to 8 bases. The CDR3 sequence is 13 residues long. The CDR3 DNA reads as TGTGCCAGCAGTTTATCTCTCGGGACTGAAGCTTTCTTT. Protein: CASSLSLGTEAFF.

This chain links TRBV4-1 with TRBJ2-7, with D possibly matching TRBD2 (5 bases). CDR3 size: 15 residues. Per the germline V gene, CDR1 is MGHRA and CDR2 is YSYEKL. V was cut by 0 bases and J by 3 bases, with 12 bases left in between. CDR3 region: CASSQDEGTNYEQYF. The CDR3 DNA follows: TGCGCCAGCAGCCAAGATGAGGGAACAAACTACGAGCAGTACTTC.

V and J are TRBV7-3 and TRBJ2-7; D is possibly TRBD1 (6 bases). The CDR3 is made up of 15 amino acids. Trimming stripped 2 bases from V and 2 bases from J, with 13 bases between. Germline-derived CDR1 and CDR2 are SGHTA and FQGTGA. The CDR3 protein is CASSLGGAHPYEQYF. The CDR3 DNA follows: TGTGCCAGCAGCTTAGGGGGCGCTCATCCCTACGAGCAGTACTTC.

The V gene is TRBV7-2, the J gene TRBJ1-2; D is unclear. The CDR3 length is 13 residues. Germline values: CDR1 SGHTA, CDR2 FQGNSA. With 3 bases removed from V and 4 bases from J, the gap between germline ends came to 9 bases. The CDR3 protein is CASSLTHSYGYTF. The DNA for the CDR3 is TGTGCCAGCAGCTTGACACACTCCTATGGCTACACCTTC.

V and J are TRBV10-2 and TRBJ1-3; 9 positions match TRBD1. Trimming cost V 6 bases and J 3 bases; bases outside gene matches: 3. The germline V gene encodes CDR1 WSHSY and CDR2 SAAADI. The CDR3 is 14 amino acids. CDR3 sequence reads: CASRDRGSGNTIYF. CDR3 DNA sequence: TGCGCCAGCAGGGACAGGGGAAGTGGAAACACCATATATTTT.

The chain has TRBV10-3 and TRBJ1-2; a possible D gene is TRBD1 (5 bases). The CDR3 has 13 amino acids. CDR1 is ENHRY, CDR2 SYGVKD, per germline. The germline V and J ends were trimmed by 6 bases and 2 bases, with 10 bases remaining between them. CDR3 region: CAIRPTENYGYTF. For the CDR3, the DNA is TGTGCCATCAGACCGACAGAGAACTATGGCTACACCTTC.

The chain is built from TRBV4-2 and TRBJ2-3, with TRBD2 identical over 7 bases. CDR1 and CDR2 from the germline V gene are LGHNA and YNFKEQ. Trimming cost V 4 bases and J 7 bases; bases outside gene matches: 8. The CDR3 has 14 amino acids. CDR3 loop: CASSRDYATNTQYF. In DNA form, the CDR3 reads TGTGCCAGCAGCCGGGACTATGCCACTAATACGCAGTATTTT.

This clone occurred once. The rearrangement joins TRBV5-6 to TRBJ1-1; tentative D call: TRBD1 (5 bases). Trimming removed 1 base at V and 0 bases at J, with 10 bases between. CDR3 size: 15 residues. In germline, CDR1 is SGHDT, CDR2 YYEEEE. As DNA, the CDR3 is TGTGCCAGCAGCTTGTGGGCGGGGGTGAACACTGAAGCTTTCTTT. Protein sequence: CASSLWAGVNTEAFF.